The text below deals with one T cell receptor (beta chain). Antigen specificity is unknown. This specimen comes from a study of OX40 agonist ivuxolimab in advanced cancers. Study-level information: Participants averaged approximately 65 years of age (range about 23 to 80) and were 75% to 90% male.

Germline V gene lookup returns CDR1 SGHTA and CDR2 FQGNSA. Trimming cost V 0 bases and J 0 bases, with 5 bases left between them. The CDR3 contains 14 residues. Points from the study as a whole: In general, CD8+ T cells held more expanded clones than CD4+ did, on average.

Repertoires were generated with immunoSEQ multiplex PCR, while TCRdb's copy carries only in-frame clones and drops some. The sample consists of 90,000 to 100,000 clones, about nine tenths of them appearing once. V and J are TRBV7-2 and TRBJ1-1; tentatively, D is TRBD1 (5 bases). The source of this sequence is an adult with an advanced solid tumor such as melanoma, head and neck, liver or kidney cancer. The sequenced sample was CD4+ or CD8+ T cells sorted from blood, obtained in a trial of the OX40 agonist ivuxolimab. CDR3 sequence reads: CASSLAGVNTEAFF. CDR3 DNA sequence: TGTGCCAGCAGCTTAGCGGGGGTGAACACTGAAGCTTTCTTT.